This passage covers 8 T cell receptor beta chains from one sample sequenced in a study of T cells in Graves' hyperthyroidism and ophthalmopathy. TCR beta CDR3 regions were amplified from RNA. First-round RT-PCR targeting the TCR CDR3 was performed with the HTBI primer set. Via MiXCR, TCRdb re-called the multiplex PCR reads, giving one row per CDR3 protein. This sample has over 700,000 distinct CDR3 sequences, with around 40% found just once. Sequencing input: blood. Receptor source: a middle-aged woman with Graves' hyperthyroidism.

The chain is built from TRBV6-2 or TRBV6-3 and TRBJ1-1; D uncertain. Germline V gene lookup returns CDR1 MNHEY and CDR2 SVGEGT. Trimming took off 2 bases at V and 0 bases at J, with 7 bases between the two ends. There are 14 residues in the CDR3. The CDR3 here is CASSYTRMNTEAFF. The CDR3 nucleotides read TGTGCCAGCAGTTACACCAGGATGAACACTGAAGCTTTCTTT.

This clonotype was counted at least ten times. The V gene is TRBV19, the J gene TRBJ1-5; 7 bases agree with TRBD1. The CDR3 runs 15 residues. Germline CDR1 is LNHDA and CDR2 is SQIVND (reference sequence). Trimming at V came to 4 bases and at J to 1 base, leaving 4 bases not matched to a gene. The CDR3 region is CASSRQGGSNQPQHF. CDR3 bases: TGTGCCAGTAGTAGACAGGGAGGGAGCAATCAGCCCCAGCATTTT.

The gene calls are TRBV6-6 and TRBJ1-6; a weak D match, TRBD1 (5 bases). V lost 8 bases and J lost 7, with 24 bases in between. The germline gives CDR1 MNHNY, CDR2 SVGAGI (reference sequence). The CDR3 totals 17 residues. The DNA of the CDR3 is TGTGCCAGCCGTCCGGGGACGGGGTATATCCCGAATTCACCCCTCCACTTT. Residues: CASRPGTGYIPNSPLHF.

The chain is built from TRBV11-2 and TRBJ1-2; weak D call: TRBD1 (5 bases). The CDR3 has 16 residues. Germline CDR1 SGHAT, CDR2 FQNNGV. V shed 0 bases and J shed 4 bases, with 15 bases lying between them. The CDR3 sequence: CASSLDPAGSGYGYTF. The CDR3 region has the DNA TGTGCCAGCAGCTTAGACCCGGCAGGGTCGGGCTATGGCTACACCTTC. The full variable domain, in which reference TRBV11-2 and TRBJ1-2 provide the parts outside the CDR3, is EAGVAQSPRYKIIEKRQSVAFWCNPISGHATLYWYQQILGQGPKLLIQFQNNGVVDDSQLPKDRFSAERLKGVDSTLKIQPAKLEDSAVYLCASSLDPAGSGYGYTFGSGTRLTVV.

The rearrangement joins TRBV7-2 to TRBJ2-7; either TRBD1 or TRBD2 may fit D (5 bases each). CDR3 length equals 12 residues. Germline CDR1 is SGHTA and CDR2 is FQGNSA. Trimming shortened V by 5 bases and J by 6 bases, and 11 bases separated the two germline ends. The CDR3 coding sequence is TGTGCCAGCAGCCTTGACAGCGGCGAGCAGTACTTC. It is translated as CASSLDSGEQYF.

This clonotype was observed at least ten times. This chain uses TRBV4-2 with TRBJ2-7; no clear D gene. CDR1 and CDR2 from the germline V gene are LGHNA and YNFKEQ. The CDR3 consists of 13 residues. The V gene lost 2 bases and the J gene lost 1 base, with 6 bases spanning the gap. The CDR3 region is CASSQPPSYEQYF. For the CDR3, the DNA is TGTGCCAGCAGCCAACCACCATCCTACGAGCAGTACTTC.

There are many counts of this clonotype. The chain links TRBV6-1 to TRBJ2-5; the match to TRBD2 covers 7 bases. Germline CDR1 is MNHNS and CDR2 is SASEGT. The CDR3 is made up of 16 amino acids. The V and J ends lost 1 base and 4 bases, in that order; junction bases with no gene match: 9. This CDR3 reads CASSEGSGLGRETQYF. The CDR3 DNA is TGTGCCAGCAGTGAAGGTAGCGGGCTCGGACGAGAGACCCAGTACTTC.

Remarks on this clonotype: The junction shows a germline mismatch at one end, possibly a read error. V and J are TRBV7-2 and TRBJ1-1, with D possibly TRBD1 on 5 matching bases. This CDR3 has 13 amino acids. Germline V gene sequence: CDR1 SGHTA, CDR2 FQGNSA. CDR3 nucleotides: TGCGCCAGCAGCTTTTACAGGAACACTGAAGCTCTCTTT. This encodes CASSFYRNTEALF.